These 32 T cell receptor beta chains were all obtained from the same sample, sequenced in a study of CD8 T cells in ankylosing spondylitis. General study points: Ankylosing spondylitis blood appeared to carry a characteristic TCR beta motif of 7 or 8 highly homologous variants.

Their target antigens are unknown. TCRdb passed the 5' RACE reads through MiXCR, listing each CDR3 protein once. The table shows roughly 670,000 distinct CDR3 sequences, with under 20% occurring only once. The specimen was blood, either unsorted or a sorted T cell fraction (not recorded which). The receptors shown here come from a male donor with ankylosing spondylitis.

The chain links TRBV5-1 to TRBJ2-1; D possibly corresponds to TRBD1 (5 bases). From germline, CDR1 is SGHRS and CDR2 YFSETQ. Trimming pared 2 bases from V and 9 bases from J, leaving 15 bases between. The CDR3 is 14 amino acids. CDR3 loop: CASSFQGVGGEQFF. DNA of the CDR3: TGCGCCAGCAGCTTTCAGGGTGTTGGTGGTGAGCAGTTCTTC.

The V gene is TRBV12-3 or TRBV12-4, the J gene TRBJ2-7; D is ambiguous. This CDR3 region has 13 residues. V lost 0 bases, J lost 2 bases, and 5 bases lay in between. The CDR3 protein is CASSLASPYEQYF. The DNA for the CDR3 is TGTGCCAGCAGTTTAGCCTCCCCCTACGAGCAGTACTTC.

This clonotype was counted many times. As DNA, the CDR3 is TGTGCCAGCAGCTTGGTACAGGGGGCCTACGAGCAGTACTTC. This sequence encodes CASSLVQGAYEQYF. The chain recombines TRBV5-6 with TRBJ2-7; 8 positions agree with TRBD1. Trimming removed 0 bases from V and 2 bases from J; junction bases left unmatched: 1. This CDR3 has 14 residues. Germline CDR1 and CDR2: SGHDT and YYEEEE.

The V and J genes are TRBV10-2 and TRBJ2-2, with 7 bases that match TRBD1. Looked up from germline, CDR1 is WSHSY and CDR2 is SAAADI. After removal of 10 bases from V and 2 bases from J, the junction contained 7 bases not matched to a gene. CDR3 size: 14 residues. The CDR3: CATEGDRNTGELFF. The CDR3, as DNA: TGCGCCACCGAGGGGGACAGAAACACCGGGGAGCTGTTTTTT.

The chain employs TRBV7-9 and TRBJ1-1; D may be TRBD1 (6 bases). V lost 0 bases and J lost 8, with 13 bases in between. The CDR3 is made up of 14 amino acids. Germline CDR1 SEHNR, CDR2 FQNEAQ (reference sequence). CDR3 nucleotide sequence: TGTGCCAGCAGCTTAGCGGTATTCCAGGGGGAAGCTTTCTTT. This translates into CASSLAVFQGEAFF.

CDR3 sequence: CASSKAGTAKSDVMTQYF. The CDR3 region has the DNA TGTGCCAGCAGCAAAGCGGGGACCGCAAAATCGGACGTTATGACCCAGTACTTC. The chain recombines TRBV21-1 with TRBJ2-5; TRBD1, the table's D call, was not compared with the DNA. TRBV21-1 is a pseudogene. CDR3 length: 18 amino acids.

This clonotype came up a few times. The gene calls are TRBV19 and TRBJ2-1; 7 nucleotides align to TRBD1. CDR1 is LNHDA and CDR2 is SQIVND in the germline V gene (reference sequence). The CDR3 length is 15 residues. V was clipped by 5 bases and J by 6 bases; unmatched bases: 10. The CDR3 reads CASSLGTAKTNEQFF. Here the CDR3 DNA reads TGTGCCAGTAGTCTCGGGACAGCCAAAACCAATGAGCAGTTCTTC.

This clonotype appeared many times. J is TRBJ2-2 and V is TRBV10-3; no reliable D call. V was pared by 0 bases and J by 7 bases, with 0 bases between. CDR3 size: 11 residues. Germline V gene sequence: CDR1 ENHRY, CDR2 SYGVKD. As DNA, the CDR3 is TGTGCCATCAGTGAGTCCGGGGAGCTGTTTTTT. Its protein is CAISESGELFF.

This clonotype occurred a few times. The rearrangement uses TRBV28 and TRBJ1-5; a possible D gene is TRBD1 (5 bases). Trimming pared 6 bases from V and 9 bases from J, leaving 18 bases between. The CDR3 extends over 14 amino acids. Germline CDR1 reads MDHEN; CDR2 reads SYDVKM. The CDR3 spells CASSPANYGGPQHF. CDR3 sequence (DNA): TGTGCCAGCAGCCCCGCAAACTACGGGGGGCCCCAGCATTTT. Full variable domain (missing parts from reference TRBV28 and TRBJ1-5): DVKVTQSSRYLVKRTGEKVFLECVQDMDHENMFWYRQDPGLGLRLIYFSYDVKMKEKGDIPEGYSVSREKKERFSLILESASTNQTSMYLCASSPANYGGPQHFGDGTRLSIL.

This clonotype has only a few counts. The rearrangement joins TRBV4-3 to TRBJ2-1; 7 nucleotides match TRBD2. This CDR3 has 16 residues. Per the germline V gene, CDR1 is LGHNA and CDR2 is YSLEER. Losses at the gene ends were 0 bases for V and 3 bases for J; bases not matched to a gene: 5. CDR3 sequence: CASSQESGGGYNEQFF. The CDR3 DNA reads as TGCGCCAGCAGCCAAGAATCTGGCGGGGGCTACAATGAGCAGTTCTTC.

This clonotype was recorded only once. The V and J genes are TRBV13 and TRBJ2-2, with 12 bases identical to TRBD1. The CDR3 totals 16 residues. The germline CDR1 and CDR2 sequences are PRHDT and FYEKMQ (reference sequence). Trimming at V came to 4 bases and at J to 7 bases, leaving 7 bases not matched to a gene. The CDR3 DNA reads as TGTGCCAGCAGCTATCTCGGGACAGGGGGCTTCGGGGAGCTGTTTTTT. Translating gives CASSYLGTGGFGELFF.

The chain uses TRBV7-9 and TRBJ1-3; D gene ambiguous. CDR1 SEHNR and CDR2 FQNEAQ come from the germline V gene (reference sequence). Trimming removed 1 base at V and 8 bases at J, with 6 bases between. This CDR3 has 12 amino acids. The DNA for the CDR3 is TGTGCCAGCAGCTTAGGTCGACACACCATATATTTT. As protein: CASSLGRHTIYF.

This clonotype was observed a handful of times. The J gene is TRBJ1-4, the V gene TRBV7-6, with D uncertain. The germline CDR1 and CDR2 sequences are SGHVS and FNYEAQ. The CDR3 totals 15 residues. The V end lost 5 bases, the J end lost 4 bases, and 14 bases lay between the germline ends. CDR3 coding DNA: TGTGCCAGCAGCCCCTATAACGGGGTTAATGAAAAACTGTTTTTT. This translates into CASSPYNGVNEKLFF. Based on the CDR3 plus reference TRBV7-6 and TRBJ1-4, the full variable domain is GAGVSQSPRYKVTKRGQDVALRCDPISGHVSLYWYRQALGQGPEFLTYFNYEAQQDKSGLPNDRFSAERPEGSISTLTIQRTEQRDSAMYRCASSPYNGVNEKLFFGSGTQLSVL.

CDR3 residues: CASSPPGLGGEQYF. CDR3 nucleotide sequence: TGTGCCAGCTCACCACCAGGACTGGGGGGCGAGCAGTACTTC. The V call is TRBV18, the J call TRBJ2-7; D might be TRBD2 (6 bases). CDR1 is KGHSH, CDR2 LQKENI, per germline. This CDR3 spans 14 amino acids. The ends were cut back, 0 bases at V and 6 bases at J, with 12 bases in the middle.

This clonotype was seen at least ten times. The chain joins TRBV5-1 to TRBJ2-1; 12 bases match TRBD2. CDR3 length: 16 residues. Germline V gives CDR1 SGHRS, CDR2 YFSETQ. J lost 2 bases, V lost 0 bases, and 0 bases had no gene match. The CDR3 DNA follows: TGCGCCAGCAGCTTGGGGACTAGCGGGACCTACAATGAGCAGTTCTTC. It specifies CASSLGTSGTYNEQFF. The full variable domain, in which reference TRBV5-1 and TRBJ2-1 provide the parts outside the CDR3, is KAGVTQTPRYLIKTRGQQVTLSCSPISGHRSVSWYQQTPGQGLQFLFEYFSETQRNKGNFPGRFSGRQFSNSRSEMNVSTLELGDSALYLCASSLGTSGTYNEQFFGPGTRLTVL.

Notes on this clonotype: A clone one base away is much larger, so this may be a read error. The V gene is TRBV28, the J gene TRBJ1-5; D remains unclear. The CDR3 runs to 12 residues. Germline V gene lookup returns CDR1 MDHEN and CDR2 SYDVKM. With 3 bases removed from V and 6 bases from J, the gap between germline ends came to 6 bases. For the CDR3, the DNA is TGTGCCAGCAGTTTTCTCACTCAGCCCCAGCATTTT. It is translated as CASSFLTQPQHF.

This chain uses TRBV12-3 or TRBV12-4 with TRBJ2-7, with D possibly matching TRBD1 (6 bases). Trimming removed 1 base from V and 1 base from J, with 14 bases in between. This CDR3 comprises 16 residues. CDR3 protein: CASSLGGGVRSYEQYF. CDR3 DNA: TGTGCCAGCAGTTTAGGAGGGGGAGTCCGTTCCTACGAGCAGTACTTC.

V usage is TRBV5-1 and J usage is TRBJ1-2, with D maybe TRBD1 (5 bases). Germline CDR1 is SGHRS and CDR2 is YFSETQ. The CDR3 is 17 amino acids. Trimming left V 0 bases short and J 1 base short, with 16 bases between. The CDR3 DNA is TGCGCCAGCAGCTTGGAGGGGTCAGGGCCCCTTAACTATGGCTACACCTTC. This codes for CASSLEGSGPLNYGYTF.

This clonotype was observed a handful of times. The chain combines TRBV5-5 with TRBJ2-1, with D unclear. CDR1 SGHKS and CDR2 YYEKEE come from the germline V gene (reference sequence). V was trimmed by 4 bases and J by 6 bases, leaving 20 bases between them. The CDR3 totals 16 residues. DNA of the CDR3: TGTGCCAGCAGCCCGAATGTCGGGCTGCTGGGCAATGAGCAGTTCTTC. This encodes CASSPNVGLLGNEQFF.

The chain joins TRBV2 to TRBJ2-1; 12 nucleotides match TRBD1. J lost 8 bases, V lost 5 bases, and 4 bases had no gene match. Germline CDR1 is SNHLY and CDR2 is FYNNEI. The CDR3 length is 14 residues. In DNA, the CDR3 is TGTGCCAGCAGTAGGGACAGGGGGCGGGATGAGCAGTTCTTC. It yields the protein CASSRDRGRDEQFF.

This clonotype turned up a few times. This chain joins TRBV12-3 or TRBV12-4 and TRBJ2-7; unclear D gene. CDR3 length: 12 residues. Trimming removed 6 bases from V and 8 bases from J, with 14 bases in between. The CDR3 loop is CASSRGPFKQYF. The CDR3 DNA reads TGTGCCAGCAGCCGAGGCCCCTTTAAGCAGTACTTC.

This clonotype showed up just a few times. J is TRBJ2-1 and V is TRBV12-3 or TRBV12-4, with unresolved D. Between the trimmed V and J ends, which lost 9 bases and 10 bases, there was a span of 10 bases. The CDR3 has 10 residues. CDR3 sequence: CASGYQEQFF. CDR3 sequence (DNA): TGTGCCAGTGGATACCAGGAGCAGTTCTTC.

This clonotype was detected a few times. The rearrangement joins TRBV6-2 or TRBV6-3 to TRBJ2-3; D is unclear. The CDR3 totals 12 residues. Trimming took off 0 bases at V and 6 bases at J, with 4 bases between the two ends. Germline values: CDR1 MNHEY, CDR2 SVGEGT. This CDR3 is CASSYSWDTQYF. DNA of the CDR3: TGTGCCAGCAGTTACTCGTGGGATACGCAGTATTTT.

This clonotype has more than one count but fewer than ten. The chain is built from TRBV12-3 or TRBV12-4 and TRBJ1-5, with 8 bases that match TRBD1. CDR3 length: 14 amino acids. Trimming removed 5 bases from V and 5 bases from J; junction bases left unmatched: 5. The CDR3 DNA follows: TGTGCCAGCAGTCTCAGGGGGCGCGATCAGCCCCAGCATTTT. The encoded protein is CASSLRGRDQPQHF.

V gene TRBV11-1 combines with J gene TRBJ2-2, with 7 bases identical to TRBD1. Germline V gives CDR1 SGHAT, CDR2 FQDESV (reference sequence). The CDR3 spans 18 residues. V was pared by 3 bases and J by 0 bases, with 10 bases of the junction left unmatched. CDR3 amino acids: CASSFPRGPLPNTGELFF. CDR3 coding DNA: TGTGCCAGCAGCTTTCCTAGGGGGCCCCTCCCGAACACCGGGGAGCTGTTTTTT. Drawing the rest from reference TRBV11-1 and TRBJ2-2, the complete variable domain is EAEVAQSPRYKITEKSQAVAFWCDPISGHATLYWYRQILGQGPELLVQFQDESVVDDSQLPKDRFSAERLKGVDSTLKIQPAELGDSAMYLCASSFPRGPLPNTGELFFGEGSRLTVL.

This rearrangement joins TRBV27 to TRBJ2-5, with D perhaps matching TRBD1 (6 bases). Germline V gene data show CDR1 as MNHEY and CDR2 as SMNVEV (reference sequence). The CDR3 covers 14 residues. The V and J ends lost 8 bases and 5 bases respectively, with 18 bases between them. CDR3 sequence reads: CASGAGERGETQYF. In DNA form, the CDR3 reads TGTGCCAGCGGGGCAGGGGAGCGAGGGGAGACCCAGTACTTC.

The chain links TRBV7-2 to TRBJ2-1; 8 bases line up with TRBD2. The trim removed 5 bases at V and 10 bases at J, leaving 16 bases unmatched. In germline, CDR1 is SGHTA, CDR2 FQGNSA. The CDR3 covers 16 residues. The CDR3 DNA follows: TGTGCCAGCAGCCCCCAGGGCAGCGGGGGATTTAGGGAGCAGTTCTTC. It encodes CASSPQGSGGFREQFF.

The chain couples TRBV2 to TRBJ1-3; 7 positions match TRBD1. Germline V gives CDR1 SNHLY, CDR2 FYNNEI. There are 14 residues in the CDR3. Trimming cost V 6 bases and J 2 bases; bases outside gene matches: 4. The CDR3 spells CASRETGTGNTIYF. CDR3 nucleotide sequence: TGTGCCAGCAGAGAGACAGGGACTGGAAACACCATATATTTT.

This clonotype has a single count. The chain links TRBV9 to TRBJ2-1; a possible D gene is TRBD1 (6 bases). The V end was cut by 1 base, the J end by 7 bases, with 12 bases between. The CDR3 length is 14 residues. Germline V gene lookup returns CDR1 SGDLS and CDR2 YYNGEE. This CDR3 reads CASSVLGAGNEQFF. CDR3 in DNA: TGTGCCAGCAGCGTACTGGGGGCCGGGAATGAGCAGTTCTTC.

The rearrangement uses TRBV5-1 and TRBJ1-1; D call uncertain. The CDR3 length is 17 residues. Trimming removed 4 bases from V and 4 bases from J, with 23 bases in between. Germline CDR1 is SGHRS and CDR2 is YFSETQ. DNA of the CDR3: TGCGCCAGCAGCCGTGGACCGAAGACCTATGAAGGCACTGAAGCTTTCTTT. This translates into CASSRGPKTYEGTEAFF.

V gene TRBV5-6 combines with J gene TRBJ2-2, with a possible D match to TRBD1 (5 bases). V was shortened by 2 bases and J by 4 bases, with 18 bases between the two germline ends. CDR3 length equals 17 residues. Germline V gene sequence: CDR1 SGHDT, CDR2 YYEEEE. DNA of the CDR3: TGTGCCAGCAGCTTCAGGGTCATCACAGAAACCACCGGGGAGCTGTTTTTT. It translates to CASSFRVITETTGELFF.

This clonotype has a handful of counts. The chain joins TRBV20-1 to TRBJ2-2, with D perhaps TRBD1 (6 bases). Trimming removed 5 bases at V and 2 bases at J, with 9 bases between. The CDR3 sequence is 13 residues long. The V gene's germline CDR1 is DFQATT and CDR2 SNEGSKA (reference sequence). CDR3 in amino acids: CSAWGPNTGELFF. In nucleotides, the CDR3 is TGCAGTGCTTGGGGGCCTAACACCGGGGAGCTGTTTTTT.